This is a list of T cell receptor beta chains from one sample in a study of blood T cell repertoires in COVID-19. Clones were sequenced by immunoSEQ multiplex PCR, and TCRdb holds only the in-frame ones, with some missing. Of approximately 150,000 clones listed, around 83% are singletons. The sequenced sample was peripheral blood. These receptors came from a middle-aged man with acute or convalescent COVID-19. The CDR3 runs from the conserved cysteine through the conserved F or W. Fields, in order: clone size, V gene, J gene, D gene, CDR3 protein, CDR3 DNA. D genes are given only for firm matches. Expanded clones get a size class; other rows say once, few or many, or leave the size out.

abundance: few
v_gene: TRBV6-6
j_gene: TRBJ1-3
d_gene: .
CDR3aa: CASSYLAGTGNTIYF
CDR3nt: TGTGCCAGCAGTTACCTAGCGGGGACTGGAAACACCATATATTTT

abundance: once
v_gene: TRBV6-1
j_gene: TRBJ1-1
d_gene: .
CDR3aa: CASSEGRNTEAFF
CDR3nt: TGTGCCAGCAGTGAAGGTCGGAACACTGAAGCTTTCTTT

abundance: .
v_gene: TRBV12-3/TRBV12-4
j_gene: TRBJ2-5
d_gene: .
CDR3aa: CASSFEEETQYF
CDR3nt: TGTGCCAGCAGTTTCGAGGAAGAGACCCAGTACTTC

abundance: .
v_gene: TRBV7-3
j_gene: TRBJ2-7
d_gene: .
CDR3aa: CASSSDGTPDYEQYF
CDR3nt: TGTGCCAGCAGCTCAGACGGGACACCCGACTACGAGCAGTACTTC

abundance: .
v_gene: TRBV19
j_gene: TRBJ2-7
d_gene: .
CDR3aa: CASSIDSRGYEQYF
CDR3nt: TGTGCCAGTAGTATAGATAGCAGGGGCTACGAGCAGTACTTC

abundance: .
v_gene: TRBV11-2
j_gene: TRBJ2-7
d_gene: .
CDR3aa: CASSPALGRQYF
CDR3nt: TGTGCCAGCAGCCCAGCGCTTGGGAGGCAGTACTTC

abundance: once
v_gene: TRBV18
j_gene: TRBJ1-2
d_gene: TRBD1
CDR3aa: CASSLNGQEGGYTF
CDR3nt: TGTGCCAGCTCCTTGAATGGACAGGAGGGTGGCTACACCTTC

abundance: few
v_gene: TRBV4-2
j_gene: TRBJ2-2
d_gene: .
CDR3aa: CASSQVTGELFF
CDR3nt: TGTGCCAGCAGCCAAGTAACCGGGGAGCTGTTTTTT

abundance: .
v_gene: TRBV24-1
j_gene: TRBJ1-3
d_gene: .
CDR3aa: CATRSSGNTIYF
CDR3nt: TGTGCCACTCGGAGCTCTGGAAACACCATATATTTT

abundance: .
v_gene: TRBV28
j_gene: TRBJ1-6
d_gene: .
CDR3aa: CASSPKTVLYNSPLHF
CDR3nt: TGTGCCAGCAGCCCCAAGACAGTGCTCTATAATTCACCCCTCCACTTT

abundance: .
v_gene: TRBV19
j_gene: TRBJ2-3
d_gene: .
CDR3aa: CASSTGVGGSTDTQYF
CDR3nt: TGTGCCAGTAGTACGGGGGTCGGGGGTTCCACAGATACGCAGTATTTT

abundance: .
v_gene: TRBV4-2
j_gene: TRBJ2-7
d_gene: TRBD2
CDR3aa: CASSQQLAGFSEQYF
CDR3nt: TGTGCCAGCAGCCAACAACTAGCGGGGTTCTCCGAGCAGTACTTC

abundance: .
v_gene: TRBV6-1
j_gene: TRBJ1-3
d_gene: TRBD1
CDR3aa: CASSDRDRGNTIYF
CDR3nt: TGTGCCAGCAGTGATAGAGACAGGGGGAACACCATATATTTT

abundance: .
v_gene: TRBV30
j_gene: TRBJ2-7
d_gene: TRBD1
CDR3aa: CACQGEYEQYF
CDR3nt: TGTGCCTGCCAGGGGGAATACGAGCAGTACTTC

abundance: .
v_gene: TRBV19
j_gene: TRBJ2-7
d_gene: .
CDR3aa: CASSIVAGYEQYF
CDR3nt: TGTGCCAGTAGTATTGTTGCGGGATACGAGCAGTACTTC

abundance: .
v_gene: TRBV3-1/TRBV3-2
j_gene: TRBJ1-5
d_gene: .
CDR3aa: CASSSSSEGVSNQPQHF
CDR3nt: TGTGCCAGCTCCTCTTCAAGTGAAGGGGTCAGCAATCAGCCCCAGCATTTT

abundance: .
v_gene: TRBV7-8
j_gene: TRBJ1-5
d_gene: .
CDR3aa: CASSLGEVSNQPQHF
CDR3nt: TGTGCCAGCAGCTTGGGGGAGGTTAGCAATCAGCCCCAGCATTTT

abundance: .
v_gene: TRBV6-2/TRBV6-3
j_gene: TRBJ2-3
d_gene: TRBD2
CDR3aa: CASSRTSGGALGGTDTQYF
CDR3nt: TGTGCCAGCAGCCGAACTAGCGGGGGGGCCTTAGGGGGCACAGATACGCAGTATTTT

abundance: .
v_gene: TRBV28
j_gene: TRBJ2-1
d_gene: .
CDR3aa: CASSLAGLGNEQFF
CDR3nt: TGTGCCAGCAGTTTAGCGGGGCTGGGGAATGAGCAGTTCTTC

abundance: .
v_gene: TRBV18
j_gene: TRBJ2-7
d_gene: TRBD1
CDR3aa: CASSPTGIYEQYF
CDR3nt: TGTGCCAGCTCGCCGACAGGGATCTACGAGCAGTACTTC

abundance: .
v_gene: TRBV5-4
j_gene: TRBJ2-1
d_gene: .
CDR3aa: CASSSSGRDYNEQFF
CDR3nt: TGTGCCAGCAGCTCCTCCGGGCGGGACTACAATGAGCAGTTCTTC

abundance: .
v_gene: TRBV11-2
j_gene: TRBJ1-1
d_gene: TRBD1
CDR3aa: CASSMNRGYPEAFF
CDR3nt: TGTGCCAGCAGTATGAACAGGGGTTATCCTGAAGCTTTCTTT

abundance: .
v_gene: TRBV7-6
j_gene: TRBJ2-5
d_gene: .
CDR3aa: CASSLPFAKQGETQYF
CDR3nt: TGTGCCAGCAGCTTACCATTCGCCAAGCAGGGAGAGACCCAGTACTTC

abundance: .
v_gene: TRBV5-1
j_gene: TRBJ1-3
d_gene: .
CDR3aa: CASSLDPGVTGNTIYF
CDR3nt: TGCGCCAGCAGCTTGGATCCGGGAGTCACTGGAAACACCATATATTTT

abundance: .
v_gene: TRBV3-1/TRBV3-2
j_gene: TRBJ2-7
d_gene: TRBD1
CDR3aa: CASSWTGTYEQYF
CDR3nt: TGTGCCAGCAGTTGGACAGGGACCTACGAGCAGTACTTC

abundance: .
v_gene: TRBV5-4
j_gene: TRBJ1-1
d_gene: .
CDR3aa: CASTGNTEAFF
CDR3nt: TGTGCCAGTACAGGGAACACTGAAGCTTTCTTT

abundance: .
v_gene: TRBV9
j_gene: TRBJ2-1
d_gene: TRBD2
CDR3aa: CASSSRRGEYNEQFF
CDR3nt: TGTGCCAGCAGCTCCAGGCGGGGGGAGTACAATGAGCAGTTCTTC

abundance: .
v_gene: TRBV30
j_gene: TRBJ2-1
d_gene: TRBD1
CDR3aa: CAWGTGAYNEQFF
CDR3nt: TGTGCCTGGGGGACAGGCGCCTACAATGAGCAGTTCTTC

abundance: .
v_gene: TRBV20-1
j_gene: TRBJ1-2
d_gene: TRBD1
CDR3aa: CSASQRDRGFFGGYTF
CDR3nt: TGCAGTGCTAGTCAGCGGGACAGGGGTTTTTTCGGAGGCTACACCTTC

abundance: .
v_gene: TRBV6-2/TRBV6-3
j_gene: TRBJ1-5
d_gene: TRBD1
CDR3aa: CASSIGQGHYQPQHF
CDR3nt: TGTGCCAGCAGTATCGGACAGGGACATTATCAGCCCCAGCATTTT

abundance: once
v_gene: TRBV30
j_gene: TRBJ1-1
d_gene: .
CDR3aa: CAWSVRGNTEAFF
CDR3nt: TGTGCCTGGAGTGTACGGGGGAACACTGAAGCTTTCTTT

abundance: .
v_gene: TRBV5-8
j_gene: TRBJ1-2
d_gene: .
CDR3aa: CASSPEGFGGYTF
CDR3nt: TGTGCCAGCAGCCCAGAGGGCTTTGGTGGCTACACCTTC

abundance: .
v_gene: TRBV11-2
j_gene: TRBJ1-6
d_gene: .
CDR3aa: CASSLGTGYFNSPLHF
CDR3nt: TGTGCCAGCAGCTTAGGAACAGGGTATTTTAATTCACCCCTCCACTTT

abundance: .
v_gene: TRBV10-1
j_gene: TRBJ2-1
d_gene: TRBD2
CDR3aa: CAIRPLAGAPGEQFF
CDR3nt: TGCGCCATTAGGCCGCTAGCGGGGGCCCCTGGGGAGCAGTTCTTC

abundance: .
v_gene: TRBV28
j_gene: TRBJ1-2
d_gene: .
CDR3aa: CAILGANYGYTF
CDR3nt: TGTGCCATCCTAGGGGCTAACTATGGCTACACCTTC

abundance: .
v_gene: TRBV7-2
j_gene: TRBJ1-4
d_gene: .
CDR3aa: CASARGRGTEKLFF
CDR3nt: TGTGCCAGCGCTCGGGGGCGGGGGACTGAAAAACTGTTTTTT

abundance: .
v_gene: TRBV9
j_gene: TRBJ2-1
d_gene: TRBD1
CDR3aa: CASSVGTGLDEQFF
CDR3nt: TGTGCCAGCAGCGTGGGGACAGGACTCGATGAGCAGTTCTTC

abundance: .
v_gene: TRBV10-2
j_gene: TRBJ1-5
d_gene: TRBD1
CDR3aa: CASSEMGQGYGNQPQHF
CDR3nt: TGCGCCAGCAGTGAGATGGGACAGGGGTACGGCAATCAGCCCCAGCATTTT

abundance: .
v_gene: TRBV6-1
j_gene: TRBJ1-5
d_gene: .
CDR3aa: CASSEGQGIDPQHF
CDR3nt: TGTGCCAGCAGTGAAGGTCAGGGTATAGATCCCCAGCATTTT

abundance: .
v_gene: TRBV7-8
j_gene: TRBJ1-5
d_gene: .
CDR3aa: CASSTDKPNQPQHF
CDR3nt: TGTGCCAGCAGCACTGACAAGCCAAATCAGCCCCAGCATTTT

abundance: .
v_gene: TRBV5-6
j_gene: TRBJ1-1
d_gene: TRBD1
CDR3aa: CASSPGTGIMNTEAFF
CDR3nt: TGTGCCAGCAGCCCCGGGACAGGGATTATGAACACTGAAGCTTTCTTT

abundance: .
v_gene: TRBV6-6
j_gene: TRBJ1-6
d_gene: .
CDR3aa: CASSYSNVVNSPLHF
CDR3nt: TGTGCCAGCAGTTACTCGAACGTAGTCAATTCACCCCTCCACTTT

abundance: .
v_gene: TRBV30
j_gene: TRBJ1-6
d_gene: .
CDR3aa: CAWSDRINSPLHF
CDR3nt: TGTGCCTGGAGTGACAGAATTAATTCACCCCTCCACTTT

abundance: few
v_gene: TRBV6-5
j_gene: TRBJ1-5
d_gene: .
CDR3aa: CASSPTGNSNQPQHF
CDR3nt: TGTGCCAGCAGTCCTACAGGGAATAGCAATCAGCCCCAGCATTTT

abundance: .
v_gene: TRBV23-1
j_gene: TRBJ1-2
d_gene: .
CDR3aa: CASRTKGFYGYTF
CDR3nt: TGCGCCAGCAGGACCAAGGGGTTTTATGGCTACACCTTC

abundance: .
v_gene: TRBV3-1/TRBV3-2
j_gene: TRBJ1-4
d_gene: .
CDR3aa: CASGGYTEKLFF
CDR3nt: TGTGCCAGTGGGGGGTACACTGAAAAACTGTTTTTT

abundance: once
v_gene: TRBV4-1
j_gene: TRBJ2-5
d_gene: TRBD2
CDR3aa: CASSQGGRGGQETQYF
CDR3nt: TGCGCCAGCAGCCAAGGAGGACGGGGGGGCCAAGAGACCCAGTACTTC

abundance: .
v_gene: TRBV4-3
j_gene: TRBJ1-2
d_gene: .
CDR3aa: CASSRGGYGYTF
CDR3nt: TGCGCCAGCAGCCGCGGGGGCTATGGCTACACCTTC

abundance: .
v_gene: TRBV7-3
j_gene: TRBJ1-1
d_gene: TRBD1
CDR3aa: CASSFTGGTEAFF
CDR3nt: TGTGCCAGCAGCTTTACAGGGGGCACTGAAGCTTTCTTT

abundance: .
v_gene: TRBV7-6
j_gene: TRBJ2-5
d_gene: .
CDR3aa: CASSLNQGIQETQYF
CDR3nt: TGTGCCAGCAGCTTGAATCAGGGTATCCAAGAGACCCAGTACTTC

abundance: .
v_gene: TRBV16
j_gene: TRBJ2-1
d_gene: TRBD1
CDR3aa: CASSQPQGGEQFF
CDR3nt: TGTGCCAGCAGCCAACCACAGGGGGGTGAGCAGTTCTTC

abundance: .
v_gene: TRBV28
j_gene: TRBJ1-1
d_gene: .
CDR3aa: CASSSGAWEAFF
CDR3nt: TGTGCCAGCAGTTCAGGGGCGTGGGAAGCTTTCTTT

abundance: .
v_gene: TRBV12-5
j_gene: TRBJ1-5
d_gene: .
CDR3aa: CASALDGSNQPQHF
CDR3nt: TGTGCTAGTGCCCTAGACGGGAGCAATCAGCCCCAGCATTTT

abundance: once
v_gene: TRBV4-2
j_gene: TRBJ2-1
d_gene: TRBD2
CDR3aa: CASSQELGSGVDEQFF
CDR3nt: TGTGCCAGCAGCCAAGAGCTCGGTAGCGGGGTAGATGAGCAGTTCTTC

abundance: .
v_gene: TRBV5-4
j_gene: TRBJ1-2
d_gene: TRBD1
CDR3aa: CASTLGGQTYGYTF
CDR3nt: TGTGCCAGCACCCTCGGGGGACAGACTTATGGCTACACCTTC

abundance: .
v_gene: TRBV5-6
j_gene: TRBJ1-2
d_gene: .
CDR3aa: CASSPGQGYGYTF
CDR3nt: TGTGCCAGCAGCCCTGGACAAGGCTATGGCTACACCTTC

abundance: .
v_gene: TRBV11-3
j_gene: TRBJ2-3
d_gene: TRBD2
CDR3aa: CASSLDGASGVSTDTQYF
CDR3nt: TGTGCCAGCAGCTTAGATGGGGCTAGCGGAGTAAGCACAGATACGCAGTATTTT

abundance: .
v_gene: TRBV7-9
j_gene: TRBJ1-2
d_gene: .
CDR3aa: CASSFRAYGYTF
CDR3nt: TGTGCCAGCAGCTTCCGAGCCTATGGCTACACCTTC

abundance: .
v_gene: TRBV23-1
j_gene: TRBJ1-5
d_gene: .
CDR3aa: CASSQSSGNYSNQPQHF
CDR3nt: TGCGCCAGCAGTCAATCTTCAGGGAACTATAGCAATCAGCCCCAGCATTTT

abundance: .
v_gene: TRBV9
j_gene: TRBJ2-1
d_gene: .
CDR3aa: CASSPYPGDLFEQFF
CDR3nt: TGTGCCAGCAGCCCCTACCCAGGGGACCTCTTTGAGCAGTTCTTC